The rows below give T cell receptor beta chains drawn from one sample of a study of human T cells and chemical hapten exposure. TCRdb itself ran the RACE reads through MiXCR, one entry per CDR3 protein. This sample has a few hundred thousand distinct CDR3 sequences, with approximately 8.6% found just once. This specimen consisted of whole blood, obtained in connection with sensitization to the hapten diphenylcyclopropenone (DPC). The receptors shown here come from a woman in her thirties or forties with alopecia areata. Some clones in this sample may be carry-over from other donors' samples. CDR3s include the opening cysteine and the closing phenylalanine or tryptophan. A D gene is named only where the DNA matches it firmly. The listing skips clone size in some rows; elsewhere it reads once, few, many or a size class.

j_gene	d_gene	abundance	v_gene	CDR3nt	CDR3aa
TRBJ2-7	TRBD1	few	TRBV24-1	TGTGCCACCAGTCCGTCCAGGGGGCGCAGATACGAGCAGTACTTC	CATSPSRGRRYEQYF
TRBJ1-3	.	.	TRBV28	TGTGCCAGCAGTCCCCACGCTACTGGAAACACCATATATTTT	CASSPHATGNTIYF
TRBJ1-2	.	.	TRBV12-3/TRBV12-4	TGTGCCAGCAGTTTTGGCAGGGCCCTCTATGGCTACACCTTC	CASSFGRALYGYTF
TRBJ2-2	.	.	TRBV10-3	TGTGCCATCAGCAATACCGGGACATCGAACACCGGGGAGCTGTTTTTT	CAISNTGTSNTGELFF
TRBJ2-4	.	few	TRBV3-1	TGTGCCAGCAGCCAAGACAGGGACATTCGGTACTTC	CASSQDRDIRYF
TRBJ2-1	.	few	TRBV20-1	TGCAGTGCCAGAGAGAGTAGCGGAGGAGAGCAGTTCTTC	CSARESSGGEQFF
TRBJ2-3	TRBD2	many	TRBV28	TGTGCCAGCAAGCCTAGCGGGAGGGCCAGGGATACGCAGTATTTT	CASKPSGRARDTQYF
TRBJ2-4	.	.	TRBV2	TGTGCCAGCAGCCCCCCAGTAACTTCCATTCAGTACTTC	CASSPPVTSIQYF
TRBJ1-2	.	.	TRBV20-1	TGCAGTGCGACCCGGCCCAGTCATGGCTACACCTTC	CSATRPSHGYTF
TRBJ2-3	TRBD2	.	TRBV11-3	TGTGCCAGCAGCTCTAGCGGGTATACGCAGTATTTT	CASSSSGYTQYF
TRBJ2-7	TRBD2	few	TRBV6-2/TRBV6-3	TGTGCCAGCAGGGTTCTAGCGGGCTTGTCCTACGAGCAGTACTTC	CASRVLAGLSYEQYF
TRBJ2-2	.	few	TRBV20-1	TGCAGTGCTAGAGATCCTAGGCCCGGGGAGCTGTTTTTT	CSARDPRPGELFF
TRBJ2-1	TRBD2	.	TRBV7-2	TGTGCCAGCAGCCCGGGTCCTAGCGGGAGCAATCATGGGCAGTTCTTC	CASSPGPSGSNHGQFF
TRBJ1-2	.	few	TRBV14	TGTGCCAGCAGCCAAGTAGCGGGACCCGGAGGCTACACCTTC	CASSQVAGPGGYTF
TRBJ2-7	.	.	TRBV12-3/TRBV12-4	TGTGCCAGCCAGTCAAGGACGGTGAGCTCCTACGAGCAGTACTTC	CASQSRTVSSYEQYF
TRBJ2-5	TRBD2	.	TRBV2	TGTGCCAGCAGTGATCCGGGACTAGCGGGGCAAGAGACCCAGTACTTC	CASSDPGLAGQETQYF
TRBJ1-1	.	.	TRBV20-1	TGCAGTGCTAGAACTAACAGGGTCTCGCACACTGAAGCTTTCTTT	CSARTNRVSHTEAFF
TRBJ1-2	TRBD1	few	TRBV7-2	TGTGCCAGCAGCTTAGGGACAGGGAACTATGGCTACACCTTC	CASSLGTGNYGYTF
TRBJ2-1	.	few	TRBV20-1	TGCAGTGCTAGAAGAGCGGCTTCCTACAATGAGCAGTTCTTC	CSARRAASYNEQFF
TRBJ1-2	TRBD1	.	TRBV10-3	TGTGCCATCAGTGAAAGGGGGCAGGGGAATTATGGCTACACCTTC	CAISERGQGNYGYTF
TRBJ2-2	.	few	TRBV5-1	TGCGCCAGCAGCCCCGGAGGCAGGGGAGTCACCGGGGAGCTGTTTTTT	CASSPGGRGVTGELFF
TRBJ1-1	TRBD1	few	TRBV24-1	TGTGCCACCAGTGACCCGAACAGGGGTAACACTGAAGCTTTCTTT	CATSDPNRGNTEAFF
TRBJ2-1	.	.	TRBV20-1	TGCAGTGCGGGTAGGATCGCGGGACGGACATCCTACAATGAGCAGTTCTTC	CSAGRIAGRTSYNEQFF
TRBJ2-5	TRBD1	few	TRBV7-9	TGTGCCAGCCTAACCGACAGGGGCCAAGAGACCCAGTACTTC	CASLTDRGQETQYF
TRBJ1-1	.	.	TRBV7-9	TGTGCCAGCAGCCCACGTTTCGGACAGAAGAACACTGAAGCTTTCTTT	CASSPRFGQKNTEAFF
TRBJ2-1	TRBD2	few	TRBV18	TGTGCCAGCTCGCGACTAGCGGGGGCGGCCAATGAGCAGTTCTTC	CASSRLAGAANEQFF
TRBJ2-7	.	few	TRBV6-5	TGTGCCAGCAGTTACAATCGGTACTACGAGCAGTACTTC	CASSYNRYYEQYF
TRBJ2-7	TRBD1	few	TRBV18	TGTGCCAGCTCATCCAATCCCGGGACAGCATCCTACGAGCAGTACTTC	CASSSNPGTASYEQYF
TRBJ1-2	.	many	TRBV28	TGTGCCAGCAGTTTGACGGATCTATATGGCTACACCTTC	CASSLTDLYGYTF
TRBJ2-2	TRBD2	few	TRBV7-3	TGTGCCAGCAGCTTAAGGGGGACTAGCTACAACACCGGGGAGCTGTTTTTT	CASSLRGTSYNTGELFF
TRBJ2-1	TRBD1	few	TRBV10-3	TGTGCCGTCGCCGGGACAGCCTACAATGAGCAGTTCTTC	CAVAGTAYNEQFF
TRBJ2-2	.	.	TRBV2	TGTGCCAGCATGGGGACGAACACCGGGGAGCTGTTTTTT	CASMGTNTGELFF
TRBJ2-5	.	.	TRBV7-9	TGTGCCAGCAGCGCCCTCGCCGGGACCGGGGAGACCCAGTACTTC	CASSALAGTGETQYF